This entry describes one TCR beta chain. The antigen is not known. The sample belongs to a study of T cell responses to AZD1222 COVID-19 vaccine. This CDR3 spans 14 amino acids. Trimming stripped 4 bases from V and 2 bases from J, with 11 bases between. The germline CDR1 and CDR2 sequences are SGHRS and YFSETQ. Using immunoSEQ multiplex PCR, the repertoire was profiled, and TCRdb retains in-frame clones only, with some absent. The data contain roughly 120,000 clones, around nine tenths of them singletons. Whole-study results and caveats: When two AZD1222 doses had been given, Spike-specific TCR breadth and depth rose. Donors were mostly white British, more females; clonal diversity possibly underestimated. Mapped onto spike, vaccine-associated CD4 TCRs spanned it and were dominant at 160-218 and 743-854. After the peak T cell response, and only then, were repertoires sampled.

This receptor was taken from an adult in good health. The sample consisted of peripheral blood, taken on day 0 of AZD1222 vaccination. The chain links TRBV5-1 to TRBJ2-3; D not certain. Here the CDR3 DNA reads TGCGCCAGCAGCCCATGGACGAACACAGATACGCAGTATTTT. Its translation is CASSPWTNTDTQYF. The whole variable domain, filled in from reference TRBV5-1 and TRBJ2-3, reads KAGVTQTPRYLIKTRGQQVTLSCSPISGHRSVSWYQQTPGQGLQFLFEYFSETQRNKGNFPGRFSGRQFSNSRSEMNVSTLELGDSALYLCASSPWTNTDTQYFGPGTRLTVL.